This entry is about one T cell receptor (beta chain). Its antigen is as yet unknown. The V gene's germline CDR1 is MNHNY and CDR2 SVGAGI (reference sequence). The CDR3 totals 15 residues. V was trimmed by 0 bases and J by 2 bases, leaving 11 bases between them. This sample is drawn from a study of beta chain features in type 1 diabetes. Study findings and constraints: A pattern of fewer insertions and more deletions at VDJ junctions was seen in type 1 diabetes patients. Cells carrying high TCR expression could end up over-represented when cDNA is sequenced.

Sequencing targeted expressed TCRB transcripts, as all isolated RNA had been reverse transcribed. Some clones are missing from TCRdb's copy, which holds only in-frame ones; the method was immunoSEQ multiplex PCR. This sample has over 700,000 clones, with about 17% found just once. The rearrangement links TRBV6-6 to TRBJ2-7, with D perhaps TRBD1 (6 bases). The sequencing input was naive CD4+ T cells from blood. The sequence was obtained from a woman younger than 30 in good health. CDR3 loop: CASSYSKSGAYEQYF. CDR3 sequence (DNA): TGTGCCAGCAGTTACTCTAAGTCAGGGGCCTACGAGCAGTACTTC.